This entry lists 23 T cell receptor beta chains sequenced from one sample in a study of blood T cells in healthy people across ages. Sample-barcoded 5' priming and a J-beta primer mix drove a second PCR of about 6 to 12 cycles. TCRdb ran MiXCR on the 5' RACE reads and lists one entry per CDR3 protein. The sample lists 630,000 or so distinct CDR3 sequences; approximately 29% were seen once. The material sequenced was blood. The source of these receptors is an elderly woman in good health.

CDR3 in amino acids: CASSQGVTSANEKLFF. As DNA, the CDR3 is TGTGCCAGCAGCCAAGGGGTGACCAGTGCTAATGAAAAACTGTTTTTT. The rearrangement uses TRBV4-2 and TRBJ1-4; D is undetermined. Trimming shortened V by 1 base and J by 3 bases, and 12 bases separated the two germline ends. In germline, CDR1 is LGHNA, CDR2 YNFKEQ. The CDR3 extends over 16 amino acids.

The chain links TRBV11-2 to TRBJ1-1; unclear D gene. CDR3 size: 15 residues. The germline V gene has CDR1 SGHAT and CDR2 FQNNGV. The V end lost 0 bases, the J end lost 0 bases, and 8 bases lay between the germline ends. This CDR3 is CASSLEPAMNTEAFF. In DNA, the CDR3 is TGTGCCAGCAGCTTAGAACCAGCTATGAACACTGAAGCTTTCTTT.

This clonotype was observed a few times. The V gene is TRBV2, the J gene TRBJ1-5, with 7 bases fitting TRBD1. V was clipped by 6 bases and J by 0 bases; unmatched bases: 8. Germline-derived CDR1 and CDR2 are SNHLY and FYNNEI. This CDR3 comprises 16 residues. The CDR3 loop is CASRGGTVDSNQPQHF. The CDR3 coding sequence is TGTGCCAGCAGGGGAGGGACAGTCGATAGCAATCAGCCCCAGCATTTT.

This clonotype was seen a few times. V and J are TRBV29-1 and TRBJ2-3; D tentatively reads TRBD1 or TRBD2 (6 bases each). Trimming pared 4 bases from V and 5 bases from J, leaving 16 bases between. The CDR3 is made up of 14 amino acids. Germline CDR1 is SQVTM and CDR2 is ANQGSEA. The CDR3 region is CSVVGGVGRDTQYF. CDR3 nucleotides: TGCAGCGTTGTGGGGGGCGTGGGGAGAGATACGCAGTATTTT.

This clonotype was counted at least ten times. The CDR3 spells CATSRGIGAYEQYF. For the CDR3, the DNA is TGTGCCACCAGCAGAGGAATCGGAGCCTACGAGCAGTACTTC. The V call is TRBV15, the J call TRBJ2-7, with D uncertain. With 1 base removed from V and 2 bases from J, the gap between germline ends came to 9 bases. CDR3 size: 14 residues. Germline loops: CDR1 LNHNV, CDR2 YYDKDF (reference sequence).

This clonotype appeared a few times. The junction differs from germline at one of its ends, possibly a read error. The J gene is TRBJ1-5, the V gene TRBV30; D perhaps matches TRBD1 (5 bases). From germline, CDR1 is GTSNPN and CDR2 SVGIG (reference sequence). The CDR3 runs 20 residues. CDR3 in DNA: TGTGCCTGGAGTCCTCGCCTTGGGGCCACGAGGCCCGATAGCAATCAGTCCCAGCATTTT. Translated, it gives CAWSPRLGATRPDSNQSQHF.

This clonotype was counted ten times or more. The chain combines TRBV4-3 with TRBJ2-1; 7 bases align to TRBD2. The CDR3 covers 13 residues. In germline, CDR1 is LGHNA, CDR2 YSLEER. The V segment lost 8 bases and the J segment 1 base; nucleotides outside the gene matches: 2. CDR3: CASGSGSYNEQFF. For the CDR3, the DNA is TGCGCCAGCGGTAGCGGGTCCTACAATGAGCAGTTCTTC.

This clonotype was counted many times. The genes are TRBV18 and TRBJ2-1, with D unresolved. Per the germline V gene, CDR1 is KGHSH and CDR2 is LQKENI. Trimming shortened V by 4 bases and J by 7 bases, and 5 bases separated the two germline ends. CDR3 size: 11 residues. This CDR3 is CASSQQNEQFF. As DNA, the CDR3 is TGTGCCAGCTCACAACAGAATGAGCAGTTCTTC.

The CDR3 sequence is CALDSNDSNQPQHF. DNA of the CDR3: TGTGCTCTGGACAGTAACGATAGCAATCAGCCCCAGCATTTT. The chain uses TRBV6-5 and TRBJ1-5; D possibly corresponds to TRBD1 (6 bases). Germline CDR1 is MNHEY and CDR2 is SVGAGI. This CDR3 contains 14 residues.

The chain carries TRBV12-3 or TRBV12-4 and TRBJ1-3; perhaps TRBD1 as D (6 bases). V lost 7 bases to trimming and J lost 4 bases, with 11 bases between them. This CDR3 comprises 13 residues. CDR3 in DNA: TGTGCCAGCAACAAGGGGGTCGGAAACACCATATATTTT. It translates to CASNKGVGNTIYF.

Here the CDR3 DNA reads TGTGCCAGTAGTATAGATCGGCCTTCGGATGAGCAGTTCTTC. It codes for CASSIDRPSDEQFF. This rearrangement joins TRBV19 to TRBJ2-1; D call uncertain. Trimming stripped 0 bases from V and 8 bases from J, with 11 bases between. This CDR3 has 14 residues. Germline V gene sequence: CDR1 LNHDA, CDR2 SQIVND (reference sequence).

The rearrangement links TRBV12-3 or TRBV12-4 to TRBJ2-1; 10 bases are shared with TRBD2. This CDR3 comprises 17 residues. Trimming at V came to 5 bases and at J to 1 base, leaving 8 bases not matched to a gene. This CDR3 reads CASSPGLASSSYNEQFF. The CDR3 DNA reads TGTGCCAGCAGTCCGGGACTAGCGAGTTCTTCCTACAATGAGCAGTTCTTC.

This clonotype has at least ten counts. This chain uses TRBV29-1 with TRBJ1-1; possibly TRBD1 for D (6 bases). CDR1 and CDR2 from the germline V gene are SQVTM and ANQGSEA. V lost 7 bases and J lost 4, with 10 bases in between. This CDR3 comprises 11 residues. CDR3 loop: CSDQGSTEAFF. CDR3 bases: TGCAGCGACCAGGGGAGCACTGAAGCTTTCTTT. Based on the CDR3 plus reference TRBV29-1 and TRBJ1-1, the full variable domain is SAVISQKPSRDICQRGTSLTIQCQVDSQVTMMFWYRQQPGQSLTLIATANQGSEATYESGFVIDKFPISRPNLTFSTLTVSNMSPEDSSIYLCSDQGSTEAFFGQGTRLTVV.

In this sample, this clonotype turned up a few times. A much bigger clone sits one base away, suggesting this may be a read error. The chain couples TRBV29-1 to TRBJ2-4; D may be TRBD2 (7 bases). The J call is uncertain, as TRBJ2-7 better fits the DNA end. The CDR3 has 14 amino acids. Germline V CDR1 and CDR2: SQVTM, ANQGSEA. CDR3 sequence (DNA): TGCAGCGTGGTGACTGGCGGGGGCCTCTACGAGCAGTACTTC. This sequence encodes CSVVTGGGLYEQYF.

Regarding this clonotype: One junction end disagrees with the germline gene, perhaps due to a read error. This chain connects TRBV30 to TRBJ2-3, with a possible D match to TRBD1 (6 bases). This CDR3 spans 14 amino acids. Looked up from germline, CDR1 is GTSNPN and CDR2 is SVGIG (reference sequence). The CDR3 loop reads CVWGTQGTTDTQYF. In nucleotides, the CDR3 is TGTGTCTGGGGCACGCAGGGGACCACAGATACGCAGTATTTT.

The gene calls are TRBV5-1 and TRBJ1-5; D is unclear. The ends were cut back, 0 bases at V and 0 bases at J, with 10 bases in the middle. This CDR3 has 16 residues. From germline, CDR1 is SGHRS and CDR2 YFSETQ. This CDR3 is CASSLEGPYSNQPQHF. Written as DNA, the CDR3 is TGCGCCAGCAGCTTGGAAGGGCCTTATAGCAATCAGCCCCAGCATTTT.

This clonotype has a count of ten or more. The rearrangement links TRBV7-9 to TRBJ2-4; 7 positions agree with TRBD1. Germline V CDR1 and CDR2: SEHNR, FQNEAQ (reference sequence). This CDR3 region has 13 residues. V dropped 0 bases and J dropped 12; count of bases not matched to a gene: 5. DNA for the CDR3: TGTGCCAGCAGCTTAGCGGTGGGACAGACTCAGTACTTC. Translation: CASSLAVGQTQYF. Full variable domain (missing parts from reference TRBV7-9 and TRBJ2-4): DTGVSQNPRHKITKRGQNVTFRCDPISEHNRLYWYRQTLGQGPEFLTYFQNEAQLEKSRLLSDRFSAERPKGSFSTLEIQRTEQGDSAMYLCASSLAVGQTQYFGAGTRLSVL.

The rearrangement joins TRBV5-1 to TRBJ2-7, with D unresolved. V dropped 4 bases and J dropped 9 bases, with 32 bases sitting between them. Germline-derived CDR1 and CDR2 are SGHRS and YFSETQ. This CDR3 is built from 18 residues. CDR3 amino acids: CASSLTSDPLLSYNGQYF. The DNA for the CDR3 is TGCGCCAGCAGCCTAACATCTGACCCTTTGCTATCCTACAATGGGCAGTACTTC.

This clonotype showed up many times. A much larger clone is a single base away; this may be a read error. This rearrangement joins TRBV4-2 to TRBJ2-7; 9 bases map to TRBD1. V shed 1 base and J 5 bases; nucleotides not matched to a gene: 6. Per germline, CDR1 LGHNA and CDR2 YNFKEQ. This CDR3 region has 15 residues. The CDR3 coding sequence is TGTGCCAGCAGCCAAGTGGGACAGGGCTGTGACGAGCAGTACTTC. It specifies CASSQVGQGCDEQYF.

About this clonotype: This sequence may be a read error, since a much larger clone differs from it by one base. The V and J genes are TRBV6-1 and TRBJ2-5, with TRBD2 as a possible D gene (6 bases). The CDR3 is 13 amino acids. The V and J ends lost 2 bases and 11 bases respectively, with 15 bases between them. The V gene's germline CDR1 is MNHNS and CDR2 SASEGT. This chain's CDR3 is CASSEIDTGGQYF. CDR3 bases: TGTGCCAGCAGTGAAATCGACACCGGAGGGCAGTACTTC.

The chain carries TRBV7-2 and TRBJ2-2; 8 bases line up with TRBD2. The germline V gene has CDR1 SGHTA and CDR2 FQGNSA. Trimming at V came to 5 bases and at J to 6 bases, leaving 11 bases not matched to a gene. CDR3 length equals 16 residues. The CDR3 spells CASSPIGGGLAGELFF. CDR3 in DNA: TGTGCCAGCAGCCCGATCGGCGGGGGGCTAGCCGGGGAGCTGTTTTTT.

This clonotype showed up many times. The V and J genes are TRBV10-3 and TRBJ2-1; 9 nucleotides agree with TRBD1. With 5 bases clipped from V and 7 bases from J, the junction kept 3 bases outside the gene matches. The CDR3 has 13 amino acids. Germline loops: CDR1 ENHRY, CDR2 SYGVKD. Here the CDR3 reads CAISLDRGNEQFF. The CDR3 nucleotides are TGTGCCATCAGTCTCGACAGGGGGAATGAGCAGTTCTTC.

V gene TRBV20-1 combines with J gene TRBJ2-3; D is possibly TRBD2 (5 bases). From germline, CDR1 is DFQATT and CDR2 SNEGSKA (reference sequence). The CDR3 has 11 residues. V was clipped by 3 bases and J by 14 bases, with 15 bases between them. The chain's CDR3 is CSARGSPGVYF. DNA for the CDR3: TGCAGTGCTAGGGGTAGCCCCGGGGTGTATTTT.